This T cell receptor (beta chain) was obtained from a study of blood T cell dynamics during melanoma immunotherapy. At the level of the study: Patients with metastatic melanoma got pembrolizumab or nivolumab-ipilimumab as first-line care.

About this clone itself: Its antigen is currently unknown.

As to time point: pre-treatment baseline. Patients with prior systemic cancer treatment, concomitant immunosuppressants, or other active malignancies were excluded. The study, taken as a whole, reports: The study could not tell melanoma-specific clones from general immune activation. Disease-control patients' PBMC repertoires became either more clonal or more diverse at W3.

The data were produced by immunoSEQ multiplex PCR, yet TCRdb's version contains in-frame clones alone and is incomplete. The sample has over 14,000 clones; around 85% are singletons. V dropped 7 bases and J dropped 0; count of bases not matched to a gene: 11. Germline V lookup: CDR1 MRHNA, CDR2 SNTAGT. The CDR3 consists of 18 residues. The receptor was isolated from a human donor with melanoma. The genes are TRBV6-4 and TRBJ2-6; 8 positions agree with TRBD1. Sequencing was performed on blood, taken from a patient treated with checkpoint blockade. The CDR3: CASIPRDRKSSGANVLTF. DNA of the CDR3: TGTGCCAGCATCCCCCGGGACAGGAAGAGCTCTGGGGCCAACGTCCTGACTTTC.